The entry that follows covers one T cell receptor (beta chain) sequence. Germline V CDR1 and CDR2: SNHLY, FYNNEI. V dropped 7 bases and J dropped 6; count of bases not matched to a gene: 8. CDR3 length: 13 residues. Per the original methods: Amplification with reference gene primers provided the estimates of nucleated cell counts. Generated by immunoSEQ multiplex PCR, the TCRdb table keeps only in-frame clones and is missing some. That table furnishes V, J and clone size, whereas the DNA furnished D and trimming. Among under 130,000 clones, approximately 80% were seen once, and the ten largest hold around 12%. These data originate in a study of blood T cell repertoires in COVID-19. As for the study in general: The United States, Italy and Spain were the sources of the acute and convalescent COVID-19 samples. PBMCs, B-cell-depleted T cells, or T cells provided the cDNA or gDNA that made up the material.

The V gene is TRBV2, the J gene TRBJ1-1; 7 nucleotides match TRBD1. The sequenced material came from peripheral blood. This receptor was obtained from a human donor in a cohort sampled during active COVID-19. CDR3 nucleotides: TGTGCCAGCATGGGCCAGGGGGTGGCTGAAGCTTTCTTT. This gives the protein CASMGQGVAEAFF.